One sample yielded the 27 T cell receptor beta chains listed below, sequenced in a study of T cell clonality in common variable immunodeficiency. Produced via immunoSEQ multiplex PCR; TCRdb's table is partial and in-frame only. This sample has 50,000 to 55,000 clones, each found more than once. The sequenced sample consisted of peripheral blood mononuclear cells. The receptors derive from a person aged 18-69 years in good health.

This clone was recorded at least ten times. The read terminates 3 residues before the CDR3 end, so the remaining end is supplied by the germline J gene. The gene calls are TRBV4-1 and TRBJ2-1; 9 bases fit TRBD2. The CDR3 has 16 residues. Looked up from germline, CDR1 is MGHRA and CDR2 is YSYEKL. Trimming took 2 bases from V and 6 from J; bases not matched to a gene: 8. The DNA read from the CDR3 is TGCGCCAGCAGCCAATTCAGCGGGGGGAGAGTCAATGAG. Its protein is CASSQFSGGRVNE. The whole CDR3 reads CASSQFSGGRVNEQFF.

This clone has at least ten counts. Read sequence stops 3 residues before the CDR3 end, and the germline J gene provides the missing end. The gene calls are TRBV7-9 and TRBJ2-3; D ambiguous. CDR3 length: 12 residues. The V and J ends lost 5 bases and 4 bases respectively, with 7 bases between them. Looked up from germline, CDR1 is SEHNR and CDR2 is FQNEAQ (reference sequence). CDR3 DNA (partial): TGTGCCAGCAGCCCGGTCGCAGATACG. It encodes CASSPVADT. The full CDR3 is CASSPVADTQYF. The full variable domain, its missing parts supplied by reference TRBV7-9 and TRBJ2-3, is DTGVSQNPRHKITKRGQNVTFRCDPISEHNRLYWYRQTLGQGPEFLTYFQNEAQLEKSRLLSDRFSAERPKGSFSTLEIQRTEQGDSAMYLCASSPVADTQYFGPGTRLTVL.

This clone occurred many times. The read gets to within 3 residues of the CDR3 end, and the germline J gene fills in the rest. This chain joins TRBV6-2 or TRBV6-3 and TRBJ2-7; the D gene is possibly TRBD2 (5 bases). Germline loops: CDR1 MNHEY, CDR2 SVGEGT. V was pared by 6 bases and J by 2 bases, with 20 bases between. This CDR3 has 16 amino acids. CDR3 DNA (partial): TGTGCCAGCAGCCCCCAAGGAAACCCGAGGGCCTACGAG. Translated, it gives CASSPQGNPRAYE. The full-length CDR3 reads as CASSPQGNPRAYEQYF.

Ten or more counts support this clone. The CDR3 end lies 3 residues beyond the end of the read and is filled in from the germline J gene. The chain couples TRBV2 to TRBJ2-7; unclear D gene. CDR3 size: 11 residues. The germline V gene encodes CDR1 SNHLY and CDR2 FYNNEI. V was shortened by 2 bases and J by 6 bases, with 5 bases between the two germline ends. CDR3 protein: CASSENSEQYF. CDR3 bases read: TGTGCCAGCAGTGAAAACTCCGAG.

There are many counts of this clone. The read terminates 3 residues before the CDR3 end, so the remaining end is supplied by the germline J gene. The rearrangement links TRBV20-1 to TRBJ2-7; TRBD2 matches 9 bases. V gave up 3 bases and J gave up 0 bases; unmatched junction bases: 9. CDR3 length: 16 amino acids. From germline, CDR1 is DFQATT and CDR2 SNEGSKA (reference sequence). The CDR3 spells CSASEASGEPSYEQYF. The DNA read from the CDR3 is TGCAGTGCTAGTGAGGCTAGCGGGGAACCCTCCTACGAG.

The sample holds a few counts of this clone. The CDR3 is cut off 3 residues early in the read; its end comes from the germline J gene. The chain combines TRBV7-6 with TRBJ1-1; D might be TRBD1 (5 bases). V was cut by 1 base and J by 3 bases, with 9 bases left in between. CDR1 is SGHVS, CDR2 FNYEAQ, per germline. The CDR3 loop spans 14 amino acids. The CDR3 protein is CASSLGGGYTEAFF. The covered CDR3 bases are TGTGCCAGCAGCTTAGGGGGGGGATACACTGAA.

There are many counts of this clone. The sequence runs out 3 residues before the end of the CDR3; the remainder is reconstructed from the germline J gene. The V call is TRBV6-2 or TRBV6-3, the J call TRBJ1-6; 7 nucleotides line up with TRBD1. Germline V gives CDR1 MNHEY, CDR2 SVGEGT. This CDR3 has 15 residues. Germline trimming cut 8 bases from V and 2 bases from J; bases unmatched to any gene: 6. CDR3 DNA, as far as it was read: TGTGCCAGCCTTGACAGGGACACCTATAATTCACCC. It translates to CASLDRDTYNSP. The whole CDR3 protein reads CASLDRDTYNSPLHF.

This clone showed up many times. The read terminates 3 residues ahead of where the CDR3 ends, so the germline J gene completes it. The chain combines TRBV7-2 with TRBJ1-1; TRBD1 matches at 9 bases. V lost 5 bases, J lost 2 bases, and 6 bases stayed unmatched. CDR3 size: 15 residues. CDR1 is SGHTA and CDR2 is FQGNSA in the germline V gene. The part of the CDR3 DNA that was read is TGTGCCAGCAGCGATACAGGGGGCTTTAACACTGAA. Encoded protein: CASSDTGGFNTE. The entire CDR3 is CASSDTGGFNTEAFF.

This clone has a count of ten or more. The CDR3 spells CASSSGRDRVYGYTF. The part of the CDR3 DNA that was read is TGTGCCAGCAGCTCCGGCAGGGATAGAGTTTATGGC. The chain has TRBV5-4 and TRBJ1-2, with D tentatively TRBD1 (5 bases). The missing CDR3 end, 3 residues past where the read stops, is filled in from the germline J gene. This CDR3 has 15 amino acids. CDR1 is SGHNT and CDR2 is YYREEE in the germline V gene (reference sequence). V was pared by 3 bases and J by 5 bases, with 17 bases between.

This clone has ten or more counts. The chain's CDR3 is CSANSGNTIYF. CDR3 bases read: TGCAGTGCCAACTCTGGAAACACC. The chain employs TRBV20-1 and TRBJ1-3; D is uncertain. The read ends 3 residues before the CDR3 terminus; that terminus is restored from the germline J gene. Germline V gives CDR1 DFQATT, CDR2 SNEGSKA (reference sequence). The CDR3 runs 11 residues. V dropped 6 bases and J dropped 0 bases, with 3 bases sitting between them.

This clone was seen many times. The read ends 3 residues early relative to the CDR3; the germline J gene fills the gap. The V call is TRBV20-1, the J call TRBJ2-3; 13 bases agree with TRBD2. The CDR3 spans 18 residues. After removal of 5 bases from V and 2 bases from J, the junction contained 13 bases not matched to a gene. Germline CDR1 and CDR2: DFQATT and SNEGSKA (reference sequence). The part of the CDR3 DNA that was read is TGCAGTGCTCCCGGACTAGCGGGGGCCCCAGGGCCCACAGATACG. Translated: CSAPGLAGAPGPTDT. The CDR3 reads in full as CSAPGLAGAPGPTDTQYF.

This clone was found a few times. The read stops 3 residues short of the end of the CDR3; the missing end is completed from the germline J gene. The chain joins TRBV18 to TRBJ1-2; D gene uncertain. The length of the CDR3 is 16 residues. CDR1 and CDR2 from the germline V gene are KGHSH and LQKENI. CDR3 DNA (partial): TGTGCCAGCTCACCACCGCTAGCGCGCCTCGGAAATGAC. Encoded protein: CASSPPLARLGND. The entire CDR3 protein is CASSPPLARLGNDYTF.

This clone was observed at least ten times. The CDR3 end is not reached by the read, which stops 3 residues before it; the germline J gene fills it in. V gene TRBV5-4 combines with J gene TRBJ1-2, with 8 bases aligning to TRBD1. This CDR3 region has 15 residues. The germline CDR1 and CDR2 sequences are SGHNT and YYREEE (reference sequence). The CDR3 reads CASSLAIRGHKGYTF. The sequenced part of the CDR3 DNA is TGTGCCAGCAGCTTGGCCATCAGGGGGCACAAGGGC.

Ten or more counts support this clone. The CDR3 is cut off 3 residues early in the read; its end comes from the germline J gene. The rearrangement links TRBV29-1 to TRBJ2-7, with D possibly TRBD1 on 6 matching bases. Germline V gene data show CDR1 as SQVTM and CDR2 as ANQGSEA. V was cut by 5 bases and J by 4 bases, with 18 bases left in between. The CDR3 length is 14 residues. Here the CDR3 reads CSVWLRDTRYEQYF. The sequenced part of the CDR3 DNA is TGCAGCGTTTGGCTAAGGGACACCAGGTACGAG.

Ten or more counts support this clone. The read ends 3 residues shy of where the CDR3 ends; the end is completed using the germline J gene. The chain combines TRBV19 with TRBJ2-2; tentative D call: TRBD1 (5 bases). CDR1 LNHDA and CDR2 SQIVND come from the germline V gene (reference sequence). The CDR3 extends over 17 amino acids. Between the trimmed V and J ends, which lost 8 bases and 4 bases, there was a span of 23 bases. The CDR3 sequence is CASQDISTLLSTGELFF. The DNA read from the CDR3 is TGTGCCAGTCAGGACATCAGTACCCTACTTTCCACCGGGGAG.

The chain's CDR3 is CSARNSGQGYGYTF. The DNA read from the CDR3 is TGCAGTGCACGCAACTCGGGACAGGGCTATGGC. The V gene is TRBV20-1, the J gene TRBJ1-2; 9 bases map to TRBD1. Coverage ceases 3 residues before the CDR3 finishes, and the germline J gene fills in the end. Germline V lookup: CDR1 DFQATT, CDR2 SNEGSKA (reference sequence). Trimming took 6 bases from V and 4 from J; bases not matched to a gene: 9. This CDR3 region has 14 residues.

This clone was seen at least ten times. The read stops 3 residues short of the end of the CDR3; the missing end is completed from the germline J gene. The genes are TRBV4-1 and TRBJ1-2, with D uncertain. The CDR3 totals 14 residues. CDR1 is MGHRA and CDR2 is YSYEKL in the germline V gene. The V and J ends lost 0 bases and 3 bases respectively, with 8 bases between them. The CDR3 loop reads CASSQDTVDYGYTF. The sequenced CDR3 bases are TGCGCCAGCAGCCAAGATACTGTGGACTATGGC.

This clone was found many times. The observed sequence ends 3 residues before the CDR3 terminus, with the missing tail filled in from the germline J gene. V usage is TRBV30 and J usage is TRBJ2-2; 14 bases are a match to TRBD2. CDR1 is GTSNPN and CDR2 is SVGIG in the germline V gene (reference sequence). The J segment lost 5 bases and the V segment lost 1 base, leaving 6 bases of the junction unmatched. The CDR3 is 17 amino acids. CDR3 DNA, as far as it was read: TGTGCCTGGAGTGGGGGACTAGCGGGAGTGAATACCGGGGAG. Its protein product is CAWSGGLAGVNTGE. The whole CDR3 reads CAWSGGLAGVNTGELFF.

This clone showed up many times. The read stops 3 residues short of the end of the CDR3; the missing end is completed from the germline J gene. V gene TRBV20-1 combines with J gene TRBJ2-1, with TRBD2 identical over 8 bases. CDR3 length equals 14 residues. V shed 3 bases and J 4 bases; nucleotides not matched to a gene: 5. The germline V gene encodes CDR1 DFQATT and CDR2 SNEGSKA (reference sequence). The DNA read from the CDR3 is TGCAGTGCTAGCTCCGGGACTAGTTACAATGAG. This gives the protein CSASSGTSYNE. The whole CDR3 is CSASSGTSYNEQFF.

This clone was seen repeatedly, ten times or more. Sequencing ends 3 residues short of the CDR3 end; the germline J gene provides the rest. J is TRBJ2-7 and V is TRBV6-2 or TRBV6-3, with D possibly being TRBD1 (6 bases). Trimming removed 2 bases from V and 6 bases from J, with 23 bases in between. Germline-derived CDR1 and CDR2 are MNHEY and SVGEGT. This CDR3 has 17 residues. The sequenced CDR3 bases are TGTGCCAGCAGTTACCCGCATTTACAGGGAATCCCCCGCGAG. Encoded protein: CASSYPHLQGIPRE. The CDR3 reads in full as CASSYPHLQGIPREQYF.

This clone was found a few times. The read is 3 residues too short to cover the CDR3 end, so that end is filled in from the germline J gene. The chain combines TRBV5-6 with TRBJ2-3, with 7 positions matching TRBD1. Germline-derived CDR1 and CDR2 are SGHDT and YYEEEE. The CDR3 is 14 amino acids. The part of the CDR3 DNA that was read is TGTGCCAGCAGCCCGACAGGGTCGAATCAGCCG. Its translation: CASSPTGSNQP. The complete CDR3 sequence is CASSPTGSNQPQYF.

This clone was seen many times. The CDR3 extends 3 residues past the end of the read, so its final part is completed from the germline J gene. The chain is built from TRBV19 and TRBJ2-3; D gene ambiguous. The V end was cut by 2 bases, the J end by 4 bases, with 7 bases between. This CDR3 contains 13 residues. Germline values: CDR1 LNHDA, CDR2 SQIVND (reference sequence). The sequenced CDR3 bases are TGTGCCAGTAGTATAAGTGGCTCAGATACG. Amino acids: CASSISGSDT. The complete CDR3 reads CASSISGSDTQYF.

This clone was seen ten or more times. CDR3 protein: CSAQGQQETQYF. The sequenced CDR3 bases are TGCAGTGCCCAGGGACAGCAAGAGACC. The chain carries TRBV20-1 and TRBJ2-5; the match to TRBD1 covers 7 bases. The read is 3 residues too short to cover the CDR3 end, so that end is filled in from the germline J gene. Trimming cost V 6 bases and J 2 bases; bases outside gene matches: 3. Germline V gene data show CDR1 as DFQATT and CDR2 as SNEGSKA (reference sequence). CDR3 length equals 12 residues.

In its sample, this clone was seen many times. The CDR3 end falls 3 residues outside the read, so it is completed with the germline J gene. The V gene is TRBV20-1, the J gene TRBJ1-2; TRBD1 matches at 9 bases. V shed 7 bases, J shed 6 bases, and the junction held 15 bases outside the gene matches. Germline V lookup: CDR1 DFQATT, CDR2 SNEGSKA (reference sequence). This CDR3 has 15 residues. The CDR3 DNA, read in part, is TGCAGTGTTGGGGGGGACAGGGCAGGATTAGATGGC. As protein: CSVGGDRAGLDG. The complete CDR3 protein is CSVGGDRAGLDGYTF.

A few counts support this clone. The read ends 3 residues before the CDR3 terminus; that terminus is restored from the germline J gene. The gene calls are TRBV7-9 and TRBJ2-1; D is ambiguous. The germline V gene encodes CDR1 SEHNR and CDR2 FQNEAQ (reference sequence). This CDR3 is 13 amino acids long. V lost 5 bases and J lost 8, with 13 bases in between. CDR3 in amino acids: CASSLGGSYEQFF. Partial CDR3 DNA: TGTGCCAGCAGCCTTGGCGGATCCTATGAG.

This clone was recorded at least ten times. Coverage ceases 3 residues before the CDR3 finishes, and the germline J gene fills in the end. The J gene is TRBJ2-3, the V gene TRBV29-1, with 10 nucleotides matching TRBD2. The germline gives CDR1 SQVTM, CDR2 ANQGSEA. The CDR3 covers 15 residues. V was clipped by 3 bases and J by 6 bases; unmatched bases: 9. Incomplete CDR3 DNA: TGCAGCGTTGACCCCAGGAGCGGGAGGGTCGATACG. Its protein is CSVDPRSGRVDT. The whole CDR3 region reads CSVDPRSGRVDTQYF.

In this sample, this clone turned up many times. Read data end 3 residues before the CDR3 end; the end is taken from the germline J gene. The J gene is TRBJ2-6, the V gene TRBV3-1 (or the pseudogene TRBV3-2); TRBD1 is a possible D gene (5 bases). CDR3 size: 16 residues. V was trimmed by 4 bases and J by 2 bases, leaving 12 bases between them. In germline, CDR1 is LGHDT, CDR2 YNNKEL (reference sequence). CDR3 sequence: CASSPIRGAGANVLTF. The CDR3 DNA, read in part, is TGTGCCAGCAGCCCCATTAGGGGCGCTGGGGCCAACGTC.